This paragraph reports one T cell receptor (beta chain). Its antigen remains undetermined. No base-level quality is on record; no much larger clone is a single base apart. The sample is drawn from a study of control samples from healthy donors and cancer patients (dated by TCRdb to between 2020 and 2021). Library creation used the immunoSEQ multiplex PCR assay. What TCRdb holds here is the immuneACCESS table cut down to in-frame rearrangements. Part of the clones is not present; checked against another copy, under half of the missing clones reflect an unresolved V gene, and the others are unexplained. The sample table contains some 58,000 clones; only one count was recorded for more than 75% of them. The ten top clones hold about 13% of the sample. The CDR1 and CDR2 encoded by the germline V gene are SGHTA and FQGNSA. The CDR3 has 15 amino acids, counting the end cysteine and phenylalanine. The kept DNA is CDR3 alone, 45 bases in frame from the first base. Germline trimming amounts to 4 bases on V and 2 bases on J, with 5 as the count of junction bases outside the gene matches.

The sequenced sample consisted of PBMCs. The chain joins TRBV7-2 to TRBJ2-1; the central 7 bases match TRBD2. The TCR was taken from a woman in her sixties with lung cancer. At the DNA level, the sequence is TGTGCCAGCAGCTCGGGACTACCTACCTACAATGAGCAGTTCTTC. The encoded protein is CASSSGLPTYNEQFF.